Presented here are 21 T cell receptor beta chains from one specimen sequenced in a study of cytomegalovirus exposure and HLA in healthy donors (dated by TCRdb to 2017 to 2019). Receptor amplification or capture employed the immunoSEQ multiplex PCR assay. A mixture of 60 forward primers for TCR Vbeta segments and 13 reverse primers for TCR Jbeta segments was used in the multiplex PCR. TCRdb's version of the immuneACCESS table is confined to in-frame rearrangements and falls short of the full clone set. An unresolved V gene accounts for under half of the shortfall where checked; the remainder is of unknown origin. The table for this sample lists under 150,000 clones; about 80% of them were counted only once. The ten top clones hold roughly 9% of the sample. The specimen sequenced was PBMCs. All receptors come from a woman aged 50 to 60 in good health and CMV-seropositive.

This chain links TRBV19 with TRBJ1-2, with TRBD1 matching 8 bases. J lost 5 bases, V lost 3 bases, and 2 bases had no gene match. The germline gives CDR1 LNHDA, CDR2 SQIVND (reference sequence). The CDR3 is made up of 13 amino acids. This CDR3 reads CASSIRDRYGYTF. The CDR3 nucleotides are TGTGCCAGTAGTATCCGGGACAGGTATGGCTACACCTTC.

The chain has TRBV10-2 and TRBJ1-6, with D tentatively TRBD1 (5 bases). The CDR3 covers 14 residues. Trimming left V 3 bases short and J 9 bases short, with 12 bases between. Germline V lookup: CDR1 WSHSY, CDR2 SAAADI. The CDR3 loop reads CASSDGYRGSPLHF. CDR3 in DNA: TGCGCCAGCAGTGACGGGTATAGGGGTTCACCCCTCCACTTT.

CDR3 amino acids: CASSFSRGSYEQYF. The CDR3 nucleotides are TGTGCCAGCAGTTTCTCCAGGGGCTCCTACGAGCAGTACTTC. The chain has TRBV27 and TRBJ2-7; D may be TRBD1 (6 bases). CDR1 and CDR2 from the germline V gene are MNHEY and SMNVEV (reference sequence). V lost 3 bases and J lost 0, with 9 bases in between. CDR3 size: 14 residues.

This chain joins TRBV23-1 and TRBJ2-5; D not certain. TRBV23-1 has ORF status, its function being uncertain. The CDR3 runs to 12 residues. V was shortened by 0 bases and J by 5 bases, with 4 bases between the two germline ends. CDR3: CASSQSAETQYF. In DNA form, the CDR3 reads TGCGCCAGCAGTCAATCAGCCGAGACCCAGTACTTC.

The table lists this clone with a few counts. J is TRBJ2-7 and V is TRBV6-6; TRBD1 matches 11 bases. CDR3 length: 14 amino acids. Germline values: CDR1 MNHNY, CDR2 SVGAGI (reference sequence). Trimming took 6 bases from V and 7 from J; bases not matched to a gene: 8. The CDR3 nucleotides read TGTGCCAGCAGGGGGGACAGGGGGAAAGGGGAGCAGTACTTC. Its protein product is CASRGDRGKGEQYF.

This clone was recorded once. The J gene is TRBJ2-1, the V gene TRBV11-2; tentative D call: TRBD2 (6 bases). V was shortened by 3 bases and J by 3 bases, with 15 bases between the two germline ends. The CDR3 is made up of 16 amino acids. Germline V gene sequence: CDR1 SGHAT, CDR2 FQNNGV. CDR3: CASSFGGEGYYNEQFF. The CDR3 DNA sequence: TGTGCCAGCAGCTTCGGCGGGGAAGGGTACTACAATGAGCAGTTCTTC.

The chain employs TRBV4-2 and TRBJ2-7; TRBD2 matches at 8 bases. Germline V lookup: CDR1 LGHNA, CDR2 YNFKEQ. Unmatched junction bases numbered 7, after V lost 0 bases and J lost 3 bases. This CDR3 contains 16 residues. CDR3: CASSQDLSGGVYEQYF. In DNA, the CDR3 is TGTGCCAGCAGCCAAGATCTGTCCGGGGGGGTCTACGAGCAGTACTTC.

This clone appeared once. The chain employs TRBV5-6 and TRBJ1-3; 9 bases match TRBD1. Unmatched junction bases numbered 8, after V lost 2 bases and J lost 5 bases. This CDR3 is 16 amino acids long. Germline-derived CDR1 and CDR2 are SGHDT and YYEEEE. In DNA, the CDR3 is TGTGCCAGCAGCTTATTATCCGGGACAGGGAGAAACACCATATATTTT. It yields the protein CASSLLSGTGRNTIYF.

The rearrangement uses TRBV7-2 and TRBJ2-7, with 9 bases that match TRBD2. Germline CDR1 is SGHTA and CDR2 is FQGNSA. Trimming at V came to 5 bases and at J to 3 bases, leaving 20 bases not matched to a gene. This CDR3 spans 19 amino acids. The CDR3 protein is CASSPADGGGRAKVYEQYF. CDR3 sequence (DNA): TGTGCCAGCAGCCCCGCCGACGGGGGCGGGAGGGCGAAAGTCTACGAGCAGTACTTC.

V is TRBV12-5 and J is TRBJ1-4, with D uncertain. Looked up from germline, CDR1 is LGHNT and CDR2 is FRNRAP. Trimming pared 3 bases from V and 2 bases from J, leaving 13 bases between. The CDR3 contains 16 residues. CDR3 sequence: CASGLVIGTTNEKLFF. The CDR3, as DNA: TGTGCTAGTGGTTTAGTTATCGGTACCACTAATGAAAAACTGTTTTTT.

The chain combines TRBV5-1 with TRBJ2-5; 7 bases map to TRBD2. Looked up from germline, CDR1 is SGHRS and CDR2 is YFSETQ. CDR3 length: 14 residues. J gave up 1 base and V 0 bases, and 0 bases lay outside the gene matches. Written as DNA, the CDR3 is TGCGCCAGCAGCTTGGCGGGGGGCCAAGAGACCCAGTACTTC. The encoded protein is CASSLAGGQETQYF. The full variable domain, in which reference TRBV5-1 and TRBJ2-5 provide the parts outside the CDR3, is KAGVTQTPRYLIKTRGQQVTLSCSPISGHRSVSWYQQTPGQGLQFLFEYFSETQRNKGNFPGRFSGRQFSNSRSEMNVSTLELGDSALYLCASSLAGGQETQYFGPGTRLLVL.

This sequence joins TRBV5-6 and TRBJ2-3, with a tentative D call TRBD2 (5 bases). V gave up 2 bases and J gave up 8 bases, with 6 bases separating them. The length of the CDR3 is 11 residues. Looked up from germline, CDR1 is SGHDT and CDR2 is YYEEEE. The CDR3: CASSFRGTQYF. For the CDR3, the DNA is TGTGCCAGCAGCTTCCGGGGTACGCAGTATTTT.

The J gene is TRBJ1-5, the V gene TRBV30; D not resolved. Per germline, CDR1 GTSNPN and CDR2 SVGIG (reference sequence). This CDR3 is 13 amino acids long. The V end lost 2 bases, the J end lost 7 bases, and 12 bases lay between the germline ends. The CDR3 region is CAWSPQTGQPQHF. CDR3 coding DNA: TGTGCCTGGAGTCCTCAGACCGGGCAGCCCCAGCATTTT.

The chain recombines TRBV18 with TRBJ2-3, with TRBD2 identical over 11 bases. Losses at the gene ends were 4 bases for V and 4 bases for J; bases not matched to a gene: 4. This CDR3 contains 15 residues. In germline, CDR1 is KGHSH, CDR2 LQKENI. Here the CDR3 reads CASSRASGRSDTQYF. The CDR3 DNA reads TGTGCCAGCTCACGGGCTAGCGGGAGGTCAGATACGCAGTATTTT.

This clone is a singleton in its sample. The CDR3 coding sequence is TGTGCCAGTAGTGGGACAGGACGGTTCAATCAGCCCCAGCATTTT. Residues: CASSGTGRFNQPQHF. The chain has TRBV19 and TRBJ1-5; 8 positions agree with TRBD1. With 5 bases clipped from V and 3 bases from J, the junction kept 6 bases outside the gene matches. Germline-derived CDR1 and CDR2 are LNHDA and SQIVND (reference sequence). The CDR3 is 15 amino acids.

V usage is TRBV5-6 and J usage is TRBJ2-7, with D uncertain. The CDR3 is 14 residues long. V dropped 5 bases and J dropped 0 bases, with 12 bases sitting between them. The germline V gene encodes CDR1 SGHDT and CDR2 YYEEEE. CDR3 DNA sequence: TGTGCCAGCAGTCGAGGCTCCAGCTCCTACGAGCAGTACTTC. This encodes CASSRGSSSYEQYF.

The V gene is TRBV5-4, the J gene TRBJ2-3; the D gene is possibly TRBD2 (6 bases). CDR3 length equals 13 residues. Per germline, CDR1 SGHNT and CDR2 YYREEE (reference sequence). The V end lost 10 bases, the J end lost 4 bases, and 16 bases lay between the germline ends. The CDR3 nucleotides read TGTGCCCCAAAGGACTACGACGCAGATACGCAGTATTTT. Its translation: CAPKDYDADTQYF.

This sequence joins TRBV9 and TRBJ2-7; perhaps TRBD2 as D (6 bases). Germline lookup yields CDR1 SGDLS and CDR2 YYNGEE. The germline V and J ends were trimmed by 4 bases and 0 bases, with 17 bases remaining between them. There are 16 residues in the CDR3. CDR3 coding DNA: TGTGCCAGCAGCAGGTCAGCGGGCCTAAGCTCCTACGAGCAGTACTTC. This sequence encodes CASSRSAGLSSYEQYF.

The chain couples TRBV11-2 to TRBJ2-3, with TRBD2 matching over 7 bases. The CDR3 consists of 13 residues. V was clipped by 5 bases and J by 8 bases; unmatched bases: 7. The germline gives CDR1 SGHAT, CDR2 FQNNGV. CDR3 DNA sequence: TGTGCCAGCAGCCCGCCGACGGGGGGTACGCAGTATTTT. Translation: CASSPPTGGTQYF.

The DNA for the CDR3 is TGTGCCAGCAGTTCTCCTGGGGGCGGCCCTGGCACTGAAGCTTTCTTT. It yields the protein CASSSPGGGPGTEAFF. The chain joins TRBV6-5 to TRBJ1-1; tentative D call: TRBD1 (6 bases). CDR1 and CDR2 (germline): MNHEY, SVGAGI. The CDR3 is 16 amino acids. V shed 4 bases and J shed 4 bases, with 19 bases lying between them.

The chain couples TRBV7-2 to TRBJ2-7; TRBD1 agrees at 9 bases. The germline gives CDR1 SGHTA, CDR2 FQGNSA. J lost 0 bases, V lost 5 bases, and 5 bases had no gene match. The CDR3 sequence is 15 residues long. The DNA for the CDR3 is TGTGCCAGCAGCCCGGGGACAGGGTTCTCCTACGAGCAGTACTTC. Its translation: CASSPGTGFSYEQYF.